This record looks at one TCR beta chain sequence and its context. This record comes from a study of shared clonotypes between healthy human individuals. Germline V gene lookup returns CDR1 LGHNA and CDR2 YNFKEQ. The V and J ends lost 0 bases and 3 bases respectively, with 12 bases between them. The CDR3 runs 15 residues. TCRdb's copy holds only in-frame clones and misses some; the assay was immunoSEQ multiplex PCR. The table shows fewer than 650,000 clones, with 75% to 85% occurring only once. The V and J genes are TRBV4-2 and TRBJ2-7; D is unclear. The specimen sequenced was PBMCs. This receptor was taken from a woman between 40 and 50 years old in good health. Some clones in this sample may be carry-over from other donors' samples. The CDR3 here is CASSQEIDLSYEQYF. CDR3 bases: TGTGCCAGCAGCCAAGAGATAGACTTAAGCTACGAGCAGTACTTC.